This is a list of T cell receptor beta chains from one sample in a study of cytomegalovirus exposure and HLA in healthy donors. Measured with immunoSEQ multiplex PCR; TCRdb has only the in-frame clones, and not every one. The sample has 130,000 to 150,000 clones; around four fifths are singletons. The sequenced sample consisted of PBMCs. These receptors originate from a young man in good health and CMV-seronegative. CDR3s leave out the opening cysteine and the closing phenylalanine or tryptophan.

J: TRBJ2-1
V: TRBV9
CDR3: ASSLSTGSGYNEQF

J: TRBJ1-4
V: TRBV5-1
CDR3: ASSLVQGNEKLF

J: TRBJ2-7
V: TRBV18
CDR3: ASSFTGTGGYEQY

J: TRBJ2-7
V: TRBV28
CDR3: ASSSAGTDSYEQY

J: TRBJ2-7
V: TRBV28
CDR3: ASTSGGTESSYEQY

J: TRBJ1-1
V: TRBV5-1
CDR3: ASSLAGTGGISEAF

J: TRBJ2-1
V: TRBV5-1
CDR3: ASSSIEQGEQF

J: TRBJ1-1
V: TRBV18
CDR3: ASSQGVGEAF

J: TRBJ1-2
V: TRBV11-1
CDR3: ASSRLSGTEINYGYT

J: TRBJ1-1
V: TRBV15
CDR3: ATSSDRGGGTEAF

J: TRBJ1-1
V: TRBV14
CDR3: ASSEGTGSNTEAF

J: TRBJ2-7
V: TRBV19
CDR3: ASGQQGFSLYEQY

J: TRBJ1-3
V: TRBV6-1
CDR3: ASRTESFGNTIY

J: TRBJ1-6
V: TRBV19
CDR3: ASSIGGTVSPLH

J: TRBJ2-1
V: TRBV5-1
CDR3: ASSSSGDSYNEQF

J: TRBJ2-7
V: TRBV2
CDR3: ASSKEAGVSYEQY

J: TRBJ2-1
V: TRBV7-7
CDR3: ASSQTGVGNNEQF

J: TRBJ2-1
V: TRBV29-1
CDR3: SVEGLAGGGEQF

J: TRBJ2-2
V: TRBV11-1
CDR3: ASSLGGWGREGTGELF

J: TRBJ2-2
V: TRBV6-1
CDR3: ASSENRANTGELF

J: TRBJ2-1
V: TRBV30
CDR3: AWNRPGTDNEQF

J: TRBJ1-6
V: TRBV11-2
CDR3: ASSLDSWTALH

J: TRBJ2-7
V: TRBV27
CDR3: ASSRWQGSGGNEQY

J: TRBJ1-4
V: TRBV28
CDR3: ASRTTGTGPGKLF

J: TRBJ2-7
V: TRBV10-1
CDR3: AIISPGQGDYEQY

J: TRBJ1-1
V: TRBV5-4
CDR3: ASSSQGVMNTEAF

J: TRBJ2-1
V: TRBV4-1
CDR3: ASSQVSGGYNEQF

J: TRBJ1-1
V: TRBV5-1
CDR3: ASSLDQGMNTEAF

J: TRBJ1-2
V: TRBV5-6
CDR3: ASSLDRYYGYT

J: TRBJ1-5
V: TRBV18
CDR3: ASSSGQGLGQPQH

J: TRBJ1-5
V: TRBV5-1
CDR3: ASSSSGGAGQPQH

J: TRBJ2-1
V: TRBV5-1
CDR3: ASSFLLTSGSNEQF

J: TRBJ2-1
V: TRBV28
CDR3: ASAWGLAGLSSYNEQF

J: TRBJ1-1
V: TRBV9
CDR3: ASSPRPGLNTEAF

J: TRBJ1-2
V: TRBV4-1
CDR3: ASSQRITGTGGNYGYT

J: TRBJ1-5
V: TRBV27
CDR3: ASSLSRGAPQH

J: TRBJ2-7
V: TRBV28
CDR3: ASGDRGGVRYEQY

J: TRBJ1-5
V: TRBV28
CDR3: ASKPPDQPQH

J: TRBJ2-1
V: TRBV2
CDR3: ASSGPGLHNEQF

J: TRBJ1-2
V: TRBV7-9
CDR3: ASSSGGAQYFGYT